This entry features one TCR beta chain sequence. Its matching antigen is unknown. These data are taken from a study of T cell repertoires in ileal Crohn's disease. Study overall: Every patient was operated on for stricturing (roughly 61%) or penetrating (about 40%) complications. Thiopurines (about eleven) or anti-TNF agents (approximately 20) were given postoperatively to about half.

Regarding the study as a whole: All patients with clonality above 26.8% had endoscopic recurrence.

This CDR3 is built from 13 residues. V was cut by 2 bases and J by 5 bases, with 7 bases left in between. CDR1 and CDR2 from the germline V gene are SGHDT and YYEEEE. Each sample's TCRB immunosequencing used roughly 500 nanograms of biopsy DNA. Generated by immunoSEQ multiplex PCR, the TCRdb table keeps only in-frame clones and is missing some. The sample lists over 14,000 clones, 80% occurring once. The sequence derives from an adult with Crohn's disease. What was sequenced was ileal tissue. The V and J genes are TRBV5-6 and TRBJ2-2; D ambiguous. This CDR3 is CASSFFGTGELFF. The CDR3 DNA follows: TGTGCCAGCAGCTTCTTCGGGACCGGGGAGCTGTTTTTT.